The 17 T cell receptor beta chains presented below share a single source sample, sequenced in a study of shared clonotypes between healthy human individuals. This table comes from immunoSEQ multiplex PCR, and its TCRdb copy is limited to in-frame clones, with some not included. The sample records millions of clones, over 90% being singletons. Sequencing was carried out using naive CD4+ T cells from PBMCs. The subset here: CD45RA+ positively selected. The origin of the receptors is a man aged 18 to 30 in good health. Some clones in this sample may be carry-over from other donors' samples.

The chain carries TRBV4-1 and TRBJ2-7; a possible D gene is TRBD1 (5 bases). CDR1 is MGHRA and CDR2 is YSYEKL in the germline V gene. V shed 1 base and J shed 6 bases, with 19 bases lying between them. The CDR3 runs to 16 residues. CDR3 coding DNA: TGCGCCAGCAGCCAAGGTTCGTTTCAGGGAAACTTCGAGCAGTACTTC. Protein: CASSQGSFQGNFEQYF.

CDR3: CASSFERGSYNEQFF. CDR3 DNA: TGTGCCAGCAGTTTTGAGCGGGGCTCCTACAATGAGCAGTTCTTC. The V and J genes are TRBV7-3 and TRBJ2-1, with TRBD2 identical over 7 bases. The V gene end was trimmed by 6 bases and the J gene end by 0 bases; junction bases not matched to a gene: 5. Germline V gene lookup returns CDR1 SGHTA and CDR2 FQGTGA. The CDR3 length is 15 residues.

The CDR3 bases are TGTGCCAGCTCACCATACTCAGGGGGCGTCGGCACTGAAGCTTTCTTT. It translates to CASSPYSGGVGTEAFF. This chain links TRBV18 with TRBJ1-1; 8 bases align to TRBD1. The CDR3 is made up of 16 amino acids. CDR1 and CDR2 from the germline V gene are KGHSH and LQKENI. V was pared by 2 bases and J by 4 bases, with 9 bases of the junction left unmatched.

The chain employs TRBV30 and TRBJ2-1; D unresolved. The germline gives CDR1 GTSNPN, CDR2 SVGIG (reference sequence). The CDR3 extends over 10 amino acids. V was cut by 5 bases and J by 7 bases, with 6 bases left in between. The CDR3 DNA sequence: TGTGCCTGGGGCGGTAATGAGCAGTTCTTC. Its translation: CAWGGNEQFF. Full variable domain (outside the CDR3, taken from reference TRBV30 and TRBJ2-1): SQTIHQWPATLVQPVGSPLSLECTVEGTSNPNLYWYRQAAGRGLQLLFYSVGIGQISSEVPQNLSASRPQDRQFILSSKKLLLSDSGFYLCAWGGNEQFFGPGTRLTVL.

J is TRBJ1-5 and V is TRBV20-1, with D unresolved. The V and J ends lost 8 bases and 7 bases respectively, with 12 bases between them. The germline CDR1 and CDR2 sequences are DFQATT and SNEGSKA (reference sequence). This CDR3 contains 11 residues. The CDR3 sequence is CSLRLLQPQHF. The DNA of the CDR3 is TGCAGTTTAAGACTGTTGCAGCCCCAGCATTTT.

V and J are TRBV14 and TRBJ2-3; D remains unclear. Germline V gene lookup returns CDR1 SGHDN and CDR2 FVKESK. The CDR3 spans 12 residues. Trimming took 4 bases from V and 3 from J, leaving 5 bases between them. The CDR3 sequence: CASSLVTDTQYF. The CDR3 nucleotides read TGTGCCAGCAGCCTAGTTACAGATACGCAGTATTTT.

The chain combines TRBV4-1 with TRBJ1-6; 8 positions agree with TRBD1. Trimming cost V 2 bases and J 6 bases; bases outside gene matches: 18. This CDR3 is built from 20 residues. CDR1 is MGHRA and CDR2 is YSYEKL in the germline V gene. The CDR3 coding sequence is TGCGCCAGCAGCCAATGGAAGGTCCGGGACAGGAACATTATTAATTCACCCCTCCACTTT. Amino acid sequence: CASSQWKVRDRNIINSPLHF.

Regarding this clone: At one end the junction does not follow the germline gene, possibly because of a read error. This chain connects TRBV18 to TRBJ1-2, with 9 bases that match TRBD1. The V gene's germline CDR1 is KGHSH and CDR2 LQKENI. The length of the CDR3 is 13 residues. CDR3 nucleotide sequence: TGTGCCAGCTCACCCCGTCCCGGGACAGGGTGGGCCTTC. Its translation: CASSPRPGTGWAF.

About this clone itself: Other DNA sequences in this sample translate to the same CDR3. V gene TRBV5-1 combines with J gene TRBJ2-1; 11 bases are a match to TRBD2. Trimming removed 4 bases from V and 0 bases from J; junction bases left unmatched: 6. Per the germline V gene, CDR1 is SGHRS and CDR2 is YFSETQ. The CDR3 has 17 amino acids. CDR3 DNA: TGCGCCAGCAGCGGAGGGACTAGCGGAAGCTCCTACAATGAGCAGTTCTTC. Translated, it gives CASSGGTSGSSYNEQFF. The full variable domain, with the rest looked up from reference TRBV5-1 and TRBJ2-1, is KAGVTQTPRYLIKTRGQQVTLSCSPISGHRSVSWYQQTPGQGLQFLFEYFSETQRNKGNFPGRFSGRQFSNSRSEMNVSTLELGDSALYLCASSGGTSGSSYNEQFFGPGTRLTVL.

J is TRBJ2-7 and V is TRBV5-1, with D unclear. The CDR3 length is 11 residues. Trimming took off 3 bases at V and 7 bases at J, with 8 bases between the two ends. In germline, CDR1 is SGHRS, CDR2 YFSETQ. CDR3: CASSSPWEQYF. CDR3 DNA sequence: TGCGCCAGCAGCTCCCCTTGGGAGCAGTACTTC.

The chain recombines TRBV7-6 with TRBJ2-7; D ambiguous. V gave up 2 bases and J gave up 3 bases, with 8 bases separating them. This CDR3 is built from 13 residues. CDR1 is SGHVS, CDR2 FNYEAQ, per germline. CDR3 bases: TGTGCCAGCAGCTTATCTTTCATCTACGAGCAGTACTTC. Its protein is CASSLSFIYEQYF.

The CDR3 reads CATSRERDQRPGKLFF. The CDR3 nucleotides are TGTGCCACCAGCAGAGAGAGGGACCAACGCCCGGGCAAACTGTTTTTT. J is TRBJ1-4 and V is TRBV15; D may be TRBD1 (5 bases). The V gene's germline CDR1 is LNHNV and CDR2 YYDKDF (reference sequence). V lost 0 bases and J lost 11, with 19 bases in between. There are 16 residues in the CDR3.

The chain combines TRBV10-1 with TRBJ1-1; D is unclear. CDR3 length: 13 residues. CDR1 WNHNN and CDR2 SYGVQD come from the germline V gene (reference sequence). V was clipped by 3 bases and J by 1 base, with 6 bases between them. The CDR3 bases are TGCGCCAGCAGTGAAAAGGGGAACACTGAAGCTTTCTTT. Translation: CASSEKGNTEAFF.

About this clone: Other DNA sequences within the sample encode an identical CDR3. This chain uses TRBV7-2 with TRBJ2-5; 7 positions match TRBD2. This CDR3 region has 14 residues. Per germline, CDR1 SGHTA and CDR2 FQGNSA. Trimming cost V 2 bases and J 2 bases; bases outside gene matches: 2. The CDR3 DNA sequence: TGTGCCAGCAGCTTAAGCGGGGTGCAAGAGACCCAGTACTTC. Protein: CASSLSGVQETQYF.

CDR3 DNA sequence: TGTGCCAGAAGCCCCGCCCAGCCGTACCAAGAGACCCAGTACTTC. It yields the protein CARSPAQPYQETQYF. This chain joins TRBV5-3 and TRBJ2-5; D gene uncertain. TRBV5-3 counts as an open reading frame of uncertain function. CDR3 length equals 15 residues. V was shortened by 4 bases and J by 0 bases, with 13 bases between the two germline ends.

The chain employs TRBV29-1 and TRBJ1-1; D perhaps matches TRBD1 (6 bases). The CDR3 is 17 residues long. The germline V and J ends were trimmed by 2 bases and 1 base, with 20 bases remaining between them. Germline V gives CDR1 SQVTM, CDR2 ANQGSEA. CDR3 nucleotide sequence: TGCAGCGTTGAAATTTTTGCAGGGGACACTTCGAACACTGAAGCTTTCTTT. It yields the protein CSVEIFAGDTSNTEAFF.

V gene TRBV7-9 combines with J gene TRBJ1-1, with 9 bases lining up with TRBD1. The CDR3 sequence is 18 residues long. Per germline, CDR1 SEHNR and CDR2 FQNEAQ (reference sequence). With V trimmed by 3 bases and J by 0 bases, 11 bases remained unmatched. Written as DNA, the CDR3 is TGTGCCAGCAGCTTGGACCGGGGACAGGGAGGATTGAACACTGAAGCTTTCTTT. Encoded protein: CASSLDRGQGGLNTEAFF.